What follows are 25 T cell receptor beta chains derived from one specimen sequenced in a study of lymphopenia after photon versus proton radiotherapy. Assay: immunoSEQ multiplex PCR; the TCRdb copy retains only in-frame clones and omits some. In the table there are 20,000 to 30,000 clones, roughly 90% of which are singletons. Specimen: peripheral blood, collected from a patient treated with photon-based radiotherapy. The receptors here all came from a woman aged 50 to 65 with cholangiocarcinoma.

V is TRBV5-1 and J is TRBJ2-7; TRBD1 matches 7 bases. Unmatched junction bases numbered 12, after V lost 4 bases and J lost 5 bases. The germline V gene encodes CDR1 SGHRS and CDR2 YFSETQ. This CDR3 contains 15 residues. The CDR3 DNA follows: TGCGCCAGCAGCCGTCAGACAGGGTTGGAAAACGAGCAGTACTTC. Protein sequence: CASSRQTGLENEQYF. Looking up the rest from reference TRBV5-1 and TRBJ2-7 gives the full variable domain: KAGVTQTPRYLIKTRGQQVTLSCSPISGHRSVSWYQQTPGQGLQFLFEYFSETQRNKGNFPGRFSGRQFSNSRSEMNVSTLELGDSALYLCASSRQTGLENEQYFGPGTRLTVT.

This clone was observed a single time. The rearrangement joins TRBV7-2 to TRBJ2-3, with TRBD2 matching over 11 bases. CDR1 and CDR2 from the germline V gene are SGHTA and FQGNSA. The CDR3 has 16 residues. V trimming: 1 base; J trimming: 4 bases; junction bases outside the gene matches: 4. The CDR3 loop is CASSLGLAGGADTQYF. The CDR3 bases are TGTGCCAGCAGCTTAGGGCTAGCGGGGGGTGCAGATACGCAGTATTTT. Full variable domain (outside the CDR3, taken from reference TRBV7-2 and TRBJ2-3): GAGVSQSPSNKVTEKGKDVELRCDPISGHTALYWYRQSLGQGLEFLIYFQGNSAPDKSGLPSDRFSAERTGGSVSTLTIQRTQQEDSAVYLCASSLGLAGGADTQYFGPGTRLTVL.

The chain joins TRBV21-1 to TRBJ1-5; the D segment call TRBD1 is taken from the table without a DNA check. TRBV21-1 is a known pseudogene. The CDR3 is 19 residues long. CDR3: CASSKDECLRTEAYQPQHF. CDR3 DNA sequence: TGTGCCAGCAGCAAAGACGAATGTTTGAGGACAGAGGCTTATCAGCCCCAGCATTTT.

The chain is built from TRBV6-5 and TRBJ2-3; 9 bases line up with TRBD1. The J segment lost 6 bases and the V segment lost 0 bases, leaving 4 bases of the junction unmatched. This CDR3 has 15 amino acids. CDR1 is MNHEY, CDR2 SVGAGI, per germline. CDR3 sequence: CASSYSRDRVDTQYF. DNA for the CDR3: TGTGCCAGCAGTTACTCGAGGGACAGGGTCGATACGCAGTATTTT.

The chain's CDR3 is CASSAPGQSYEQYF. The CDR3 DNA reads TGTGCCAGCAGTGCTCCGGGACAATCCTACGAGCAGTACTTC. The chain combines TRBV27 with TRBJ2-7, with D tentatively TRBD1 (6 bases). The CDR3 has 14 amino acids. Looked up from germline, CDR1 is MNHEY and CDR2 is SMNVEV (reference sequence). Deletions cut 5 bases from V and 1 base from J, with 12 bases between.

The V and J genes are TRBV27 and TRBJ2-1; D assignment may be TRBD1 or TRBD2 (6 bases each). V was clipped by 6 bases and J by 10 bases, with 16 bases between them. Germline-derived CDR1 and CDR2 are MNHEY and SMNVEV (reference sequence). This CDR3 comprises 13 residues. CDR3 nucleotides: TGTGCCAGCAGCCTGCTCAGGGGAGGAGAGCAGTTCTTC. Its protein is CASSLLRGGEQFF.

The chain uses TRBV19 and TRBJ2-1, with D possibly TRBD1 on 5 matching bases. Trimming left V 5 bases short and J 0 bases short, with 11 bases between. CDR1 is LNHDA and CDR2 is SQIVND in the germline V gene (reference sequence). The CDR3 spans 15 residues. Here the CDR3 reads CASSSQGNSYNEQFF. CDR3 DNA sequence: TGTGCCAGTAGTTCGCAGGGAAACTCCTACAATGAGCAGTTCTTC.

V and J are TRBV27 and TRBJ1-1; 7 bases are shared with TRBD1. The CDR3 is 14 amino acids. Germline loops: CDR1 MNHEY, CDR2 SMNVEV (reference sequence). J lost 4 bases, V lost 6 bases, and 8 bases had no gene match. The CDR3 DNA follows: TGTGCCAGCAGCCACCGACAGGGCGCCACTGAAGCTTTCTTT. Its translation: CASSHRQGATEAFF.

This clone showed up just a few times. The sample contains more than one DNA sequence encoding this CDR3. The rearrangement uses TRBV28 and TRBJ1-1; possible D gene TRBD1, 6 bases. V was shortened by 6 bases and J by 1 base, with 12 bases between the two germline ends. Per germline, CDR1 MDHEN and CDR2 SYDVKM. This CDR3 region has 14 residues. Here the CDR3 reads CASSPGQPNTEAFF. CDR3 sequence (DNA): TGTGCCAGCAGCCCGGGACAACCGAACACTGAAGCTTTCTTT.

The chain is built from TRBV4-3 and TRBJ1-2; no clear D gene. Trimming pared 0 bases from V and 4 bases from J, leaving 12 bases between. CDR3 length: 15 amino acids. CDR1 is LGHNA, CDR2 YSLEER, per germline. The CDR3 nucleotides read TGCGCCAGCAGCCAAGAAGGGCCCAGAGCCTATGGCTACACCTTC. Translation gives CASSQEGPRAYGYTF.

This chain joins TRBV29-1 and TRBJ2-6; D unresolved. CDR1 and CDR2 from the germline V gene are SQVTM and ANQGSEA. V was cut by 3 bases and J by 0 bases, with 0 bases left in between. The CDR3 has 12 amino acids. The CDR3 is CSVDSGANVLTF. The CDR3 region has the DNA TGCAGCGTTGACTCTGGGGCCAACGTCCTGACTTTC.

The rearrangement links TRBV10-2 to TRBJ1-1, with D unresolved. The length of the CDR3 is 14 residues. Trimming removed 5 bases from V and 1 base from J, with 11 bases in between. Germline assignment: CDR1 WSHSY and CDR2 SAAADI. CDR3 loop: CASSSGVWNTEAFF. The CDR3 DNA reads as TGCGCCAGCAGTAGTGGGGTGTGGAACACTGAAGCTTTCTTT.

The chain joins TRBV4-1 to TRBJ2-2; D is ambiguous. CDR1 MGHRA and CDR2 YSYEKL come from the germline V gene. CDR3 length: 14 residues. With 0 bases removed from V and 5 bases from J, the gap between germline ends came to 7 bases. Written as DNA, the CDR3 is TGCGCCAGCAGCCAAGAAGGCATGACCGGGGAGCTGTTTTTT. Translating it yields CASSQEGMTGELFF.

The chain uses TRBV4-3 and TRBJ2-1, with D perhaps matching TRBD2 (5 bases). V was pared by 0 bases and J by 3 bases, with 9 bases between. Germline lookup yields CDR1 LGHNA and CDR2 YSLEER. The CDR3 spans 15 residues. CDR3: CASSQESADYNEQFF. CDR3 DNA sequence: TGCGCCAGCAGCCAAGAATCAGCGGACTACAATGAGCAGTTCTTC.

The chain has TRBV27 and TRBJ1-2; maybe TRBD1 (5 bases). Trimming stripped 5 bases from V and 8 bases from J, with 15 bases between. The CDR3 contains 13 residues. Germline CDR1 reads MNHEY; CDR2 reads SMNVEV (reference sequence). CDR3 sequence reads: CASSQAGYTGYTF. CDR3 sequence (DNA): TGTGCCAGCAGTCAAGCAGGGTATACCGGCTACACCTTC.

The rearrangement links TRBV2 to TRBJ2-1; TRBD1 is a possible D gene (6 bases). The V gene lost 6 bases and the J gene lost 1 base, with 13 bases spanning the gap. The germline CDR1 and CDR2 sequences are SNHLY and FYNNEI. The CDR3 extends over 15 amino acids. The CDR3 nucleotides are TGTGCCAGCAGGAGCCTCAGGGGTTCCTACAATGAGCAGTTCTTC. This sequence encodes CASRSLRGSYNEQFF.

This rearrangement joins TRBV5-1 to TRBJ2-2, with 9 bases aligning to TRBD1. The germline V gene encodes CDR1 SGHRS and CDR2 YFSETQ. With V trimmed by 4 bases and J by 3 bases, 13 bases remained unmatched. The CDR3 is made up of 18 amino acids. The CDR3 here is CASSPSTGGNADTGELFF. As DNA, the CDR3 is TGCGCCAGCAGCCCATCGACAGGGGGGAACGCGGACACCGGGGAGCTGTTTTTT.

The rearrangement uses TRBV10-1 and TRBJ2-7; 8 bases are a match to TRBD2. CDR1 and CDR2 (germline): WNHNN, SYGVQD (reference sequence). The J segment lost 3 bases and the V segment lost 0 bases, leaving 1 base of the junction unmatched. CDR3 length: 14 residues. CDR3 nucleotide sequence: TGCGCCAGCAGTGAGTCAAGCGGGGGCTACGAGCAGTACTTC. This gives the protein CASSESSGGYEQYF.

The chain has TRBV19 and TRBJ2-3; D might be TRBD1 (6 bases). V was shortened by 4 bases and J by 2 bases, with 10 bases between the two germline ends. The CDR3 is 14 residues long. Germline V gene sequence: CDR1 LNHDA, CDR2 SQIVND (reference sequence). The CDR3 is CASSTRTATDTQYF. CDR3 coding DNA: TGTGCCAGTAGTACCCGGACAGCCACAGATACGCAGTATTTT. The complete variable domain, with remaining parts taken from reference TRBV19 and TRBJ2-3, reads DGGITQSPKYLFRKEGQNVTLSCEQNLNHDAMYWYRQDPGQGLRLIYYSQIVNDFQKGDIAEGYSVSREKKESFPLTVTSAQKNPTAFYLCASSTRTATDTQYFGPGTRLTVL.

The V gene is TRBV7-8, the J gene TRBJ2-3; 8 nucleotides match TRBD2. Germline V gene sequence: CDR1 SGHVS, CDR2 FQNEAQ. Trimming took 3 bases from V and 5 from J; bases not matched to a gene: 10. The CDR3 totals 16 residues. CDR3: CASSLDTSGAVDTQYF. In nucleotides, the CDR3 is TGTGCCAGCAGCTTGGATACTAGCGGAGCAGTAGATACGCAGTATTTT.

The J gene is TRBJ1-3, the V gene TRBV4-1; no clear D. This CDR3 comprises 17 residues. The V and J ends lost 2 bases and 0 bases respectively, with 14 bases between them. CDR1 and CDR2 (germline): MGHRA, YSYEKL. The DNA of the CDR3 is TGCGCCAGCAGCCAATGGCGGGCAGCTAGCTCTGGAAACACCATATATTTT. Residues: CASSQWRAASSGNTIYF.

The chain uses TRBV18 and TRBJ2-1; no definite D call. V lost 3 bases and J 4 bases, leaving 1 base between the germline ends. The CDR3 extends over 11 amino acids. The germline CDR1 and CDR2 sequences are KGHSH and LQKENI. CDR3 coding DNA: TGTGCCAGCTCACCGTACAATGAGCAGTTCTTC. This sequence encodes CASSPYNEQFF.

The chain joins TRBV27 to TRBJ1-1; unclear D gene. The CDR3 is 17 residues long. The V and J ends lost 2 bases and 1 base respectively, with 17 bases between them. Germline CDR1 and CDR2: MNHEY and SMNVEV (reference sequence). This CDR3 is CASSLRKRGSTNTEAFF. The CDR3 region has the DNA TGTGCCAGCAGTTTAAGGAAGAGAGGTAGTACGAACACTGAAGCTTTCTTT.

This CDR3 reads CASSLVPVGSDSPLHF. CDR3 sequence (DNA): TGTGCCAGCAGCTTAGTCCCGGTGGGGTCTGATTCACCCCTCCACTTT. The chain has TRBV7-9 and TRBJ1-6; D gene unclear. In germline, CDR1 is SEHNR, CDR2 FQNEAQ (reference sequence). CDR3 length: 16 amino acids. Trimming took 1 base from V and 8 from J, leaving 15 bases between them.

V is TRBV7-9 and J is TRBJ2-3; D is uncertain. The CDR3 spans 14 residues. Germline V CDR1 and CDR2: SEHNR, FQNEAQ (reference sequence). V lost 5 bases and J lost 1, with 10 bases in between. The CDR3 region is CASSDRSGTDTQYF. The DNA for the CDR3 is TGTGCCAGCAGCGACCGCTCCGGCACAGATACGCAGTATTTT.